The clone carrying this T cell receptor beta chain was counted a few times. The data were obtained in a study of regulatory T cells in long-lasting Graves disease. TCR beta libraries were built with iRepertoire HTBI primers and Arm-PCR of CDR3 regions. TCRdb fed the multiplex PCR reads into MiXCR, producing one record per CDR3 protein. The sample consists of hundreds of thousands of distinct CDR3 sequences, around 15% of them appearing once. Time point meaning: newly diagnosed GD, antithyroid drugs for less than 3 months. Extracted PBMC RNA gave rise to the TCR library. The CDR3 runs to 16 residues. Germline V gene sequence: CDR1 ENHRY, CDR2 SYGVKD. The trim removed 6 bases at V and 7 bases at J, leaving 11 bases unmatched. The same data also went into a second study, on T cells in Graves' hyperthyroidism and ophthalmopathy.

This chain uses TRBV10-3 with TRBJ1-4; 10 nucleotides agree with TRBD1. The TCR sequence derives from a young woman with Graves disease. Source: peripheral blood mononuclear cells (PBMCs), taken at new diagnosis, from a patient treated with antithyroid drugs. The chain's CDR3 is CAISSGTGAVGEKLFF. The CDR3 DNA reads as TGTGCCATCAGCTCCGGGACAGGGGCTGTGGGTGAAAAACTGTTTTTT.